This TCR beta chain was identified in a study of control samples from healthy donors and cancer patients (dated by TCRdb to the early 2020s). Libraries were prepared through the immunoSEQ multiplex PCR assay. Not all clones reach the TCRdb copy of this immuneACCESS table, which keeps in-frame sequences only. Checked studies attribute under half of the gap to unresolved V genes and leave the rest unexplained. The sample includes 90,000 to 100,000 clones, with approximately 82% observed a single time. The ten biggest clones cover 1.5% to 2% of the sample. The CDR3 starts with the cysteine, ends with the phenylalanine, and has 17 residues. The DNA shown is the 51-base CDR3, in frame from base 1. Trimming leaves V shorter by 1 base and J shorter by 4 bases, with the junction holding 9 bases beyond the gene matches. In the germline V gene, CDR1 corresponds to MGHRA and CDR2 to YSYEKL. For this clone: It lacks a known antigen. No clone much larger than this one lies a single base away; base qualities are absent.

The chain is encoded by TRBV4-1 joined to TRBJ2-5; 10 bases in the junction line up with TRBD2. This TCR came from a man in his sixties in good health. Sequencing was performed on blood. At the DNA level, the sequence is TGCGCCAGCAGCCAAGTTCCCAGCGGGGGGGCCTCAGAGACCCAGTACTTC. It translates to CASSQVPSGGASETQYF.